Reported below is one T cell receptor (beta chain). This specimen belongs to a study of identifying expanded T cells in peripheral blood. CDR3 length equals 13 residues. V was shortened by 1 base and J by 8 bases, with 12 bases between the two germline ends. Germline CDR1 is SGHNT and CDR2 is YYREEE (reference sequence). Data came from immunoSEQ multiplex PCR; TCRdb stores just in-frame clones and leaves some out. The sample consists of roughly 100,000 clones, 88% of them appearing once. During the collection period, no donor immune events like infections were recorded. This chain connects TRBV5-4 to TRBJ1-2; D is uncertain. The source of this sequence is a person aged 18 to 75 in good health. The sequenced sample consisted of blood. CDR3 bases: TGTGCCAGCAGCTTGCAGGTTGGGAGAGGCTACACCTTC. It codes for CASSLQVGRGYTF.